This T cell receptor (beta chain) was found in a study of T cell responses to AZD1222 COVID-19 vaccine. The study's findings and limits: With two AZD1222 doses given, Spike-specific TCR breadth and depth both rose.

A word on this clone: Its antigen is not identified.

Profiling relied on immunoSEQ multiplex PCR, and the TCRdb table lists in-frame clones only, not all of them. The profile shows some 130,000 clones, around 90% of them singletons. The V segment lost 3 bases and the J segment 3 bases; nucleotides outside the gene matches: 2. This CDR3 region has 14 residues. Per the germline V gene, CDR1 is DFQATT and CDR2 is SNEGSKA (reference sequence). The source material was peripheral blood, sampled on day 0 of AZD1222 vaccination. The TCR originated in an adult in good health. The genes are TRBV20-1 and TRBJ2-1; 10 bases agree with TRBD2. The CDR3 region has the DNA TGCAGTGCTAGTTGGACTAGCGGCTACAATGAGCAGTTCTTC. Translating it yields CSASWTSGYNEQFF.